This T cell receptor beta chain originates from a study of blood T cell repertoires in COVID-19. Looking at the study overall: There were acute and convalescent COVID-19 samples, and they came from the United States, Italy and Spain.

The CDR3 length is 16 residues. CDR1 LNHDA and CDR2 SQIVND come from the germline V gene (reference sequence). V gave up 4 bases and J gave up 1 base; unmatched junction bases: 8. TCRdb's copy holds only in-frame clones and misses some; the assay was immunoSEQ multiplex PCR. The table records 130,000 or so clones, around nine tenths of them present only once. The chain links TRBV19 to TRBJ2-7, with 9 bases lining up with TRBD1. The specimen was peripheral blood. This TCR came from a man in his fifties or sixties with active or convalescent COVID-19. The CDR3 spells CASSRVLTGGSYEQYF. As DNA, the CDR3 is TGTGCCAGTAGTAGAGTCCTGACAGGGGGATCCTACGAGCAGTACTTC.